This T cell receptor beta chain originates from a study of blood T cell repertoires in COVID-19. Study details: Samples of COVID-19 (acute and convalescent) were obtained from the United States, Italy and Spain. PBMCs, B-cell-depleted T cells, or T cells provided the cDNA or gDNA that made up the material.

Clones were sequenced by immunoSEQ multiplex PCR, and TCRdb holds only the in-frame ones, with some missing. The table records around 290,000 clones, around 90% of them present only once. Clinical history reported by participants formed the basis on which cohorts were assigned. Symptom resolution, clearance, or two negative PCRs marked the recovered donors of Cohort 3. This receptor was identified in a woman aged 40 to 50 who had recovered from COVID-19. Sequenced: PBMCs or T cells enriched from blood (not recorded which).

The DNA for the CDR3 is TGTGCCAGCAGTTACCCGTCCGGACAAGTAGGAGATACGCAGTATTTT. Translating gives CASSYPSGQVGDTQYF. The rearrangement links TRBV6-2 or TRBV6-3 to TRBJ2-3, with D tentatively TRBD1 (5 bases). CDR1 and CDR2 (germline): MNHEY, SVGEGT. V was trimmed by 2 bases and J by 5 bases, leaving 17 bases between them. There are 16 residues in the CDR3.